The 5 T cell receptor beta chains below all came from one sample that was sequenced in a study of blood T cell repertoires in COVID-19. Using immunoSEQ multiplex PCR, the repertoire was profiled, and TCRdb retains in-frame clones only, with some absent. The sample lists 150,000 to 200,000 clones, around 86% seen once, with about 0.98% in the top ten. Sequenced sample: peripheral blood. Receptors were obtained from a man in his late teens or twenties with acute or convalescent COVID-19.

The count of this clone is one. The genes are TRBV6-5 and TRBJ1-3, with D tentatively TRBD1 (6 bases). The CDR3 consists of 14 residues. Trimming took 7 bases from V and 0 from J, leaving 10 bases between them. Germline V lookup: CDR1 MNHEY, CDR2 SVGAGI. This CDR3 is CASKDRFSGNTIYF. The CDR3 DNA reads TGTGCCAGCAAAGACAGGTTCTCTGGAAACACCATATATTTT.

This chain uses TRBV25-1 with TRBJ2-5, with TRBD1 identical over 9 bases. The germline V gene encodes CDR1 MGHDK and CDR2 SYGVNS. CDR3 length equals 15 residues. After removal of 6 bases from V and 5 bases from J, the junction contained 10 bases not matched to a gene. The CDR3 sequence: CASRTPGTGTETQYF. The CDR3, as DNA: TGTGCCAGCAGGACCCCCGGGACAGGGACGGAGACCCAGTACTTC. Looking up the rest from reference TRBV25-1 and TRBJ2-5 gives the full variable domain: EADIYQTPRYLVIGTGKKITLECSQTMGHDKMYWYQQDPGMELHLIHYSYGVNSTEKGDLSSESTVSRIRTEHFPLTLESARPSHTSQYLCASRTPGTGTETQYFGPGTRLLVL.

The J gene is TRBJ2-3, the V gene TRBV4-2; D perhaps matches TRBD2 (5 bases). Trimming left V 0 bases short and J 7 bases short, with 8 bases between. Germline V gene lookup returns CDR1 LGHNA and CDR2 YNFKEQ. The CDR3 runs 13 residues. CDR3 DNA sequence: TGTGCCAGCAGCCAAGAGAGGGAAAATACGCAGTATTTT. Protein sequence: CASSQERENTQYF.

This clone was seen a single time. This chain links TRBV7-3 with TRBJ2-2; D is unclear. Trimming cost V 1 base and J 4 bases, with 10 bases left between them. The CDR3 is made up of 15 amino acids. CDR1 SGHTA and CDR2 FQGTGA come from the germline V gene. The CDR3 coding sequence is TGTGCCAGCAGCTTAAGCCCAGATCCCACCGGGGAGCTGTTTTTT. Protein: CASSLSPDPTGELFF. The full variable domain, completed using reference TRBV7-3 and TRBJ2-2, is GAGVSQTPSNKVTEKGKYVELRCDPISGHTALYWYRQSLGQGPEFLIYFQGTGAADDSGLPNDRFFAVRPEGSVSTLKIQRTERGDSAVYLCASSLSPDPTGELFFGEGSRLTVL.

This clone has only a few counts. The chain uses TRBV5-1 and TRBJ1-2; 9 nucleotides agree with TRBD1. This CDR3 spans 17 amino acids. V gave up 0 bases and J gave up 8 bases; unmatched junction bases: 14. Germline V gene data show CDR1 as SGHRS and CDR2 as YFSETQ. In DNA, the CDR3 is TGCGCCAGCAGCTTGGCGGGGAACCTACAGGGGGCTGGCGGCTACACCTTC. Amino acid sequence: CASSLAGNLQGAGGYTF.